This TCR beta chain comes out of a study of cytomegalovirus exposure and HLA in healthy donors. Whole-study results and caveats: Listed as cytomegalovirus-associated were 150 to 200 TCR beta chains.

Germline loops: CDR1 MDHEN, CDR2 SYDVKM. CDR3 length: 12 amino acids. Comments on this clone: Its antigen is still unknown.

The table came from immunoSEQ multiplex PCR; TCRdb's copy has only in-frame clones and leaves some out. Among approximately 300,000 clones listed, just over 85% were seen once. Sequencing used PBMCs. The chain is built from TRBV28 and TRBJ1-2; D is unclear. This receptor was identified in a woman between 18 and 30 years old in good health and CMV-seronegative. The CDR3 nucleotides are TGTGCTGTCAGGTCCCCTAACTATGGCTACACCTTC. It codes for CAVRSPNYGYTF.